This is a list of T cell receptor beta chains from one sample in a study of brain T cells in children with intractable seizures. Generated by immunoSEQ multiplex PCR, the TCRdb table keeps only in-frame clones and is missing some. The top ten hold roughly 6% of the sample, which has approximately 330,000 clones, over 90% seen once. The source material was peripheral blood, sampled more than 4 months after surgery. These receptors all come from a boy under two years old with tuberous sclerosis and intractable seizures. Both conserved end residues are part of each CDR3. Each record gives: D gene, clone size, V gene, J gene, CDR3 protein, CDR3 DNA. D genes are given only for firm matches. Size tells how often a clone was seen (once, few, many) or the class of an expanded clone, and some rows leave it out.

d_call: NA; clone_size: NA; v_call: TRBV11-2; j_call: TRBJ2-1; cdr3_aa: CASSPWQGSYNEQFF; cdr3_nt: TGTGCCAGCAGCCCCTGGCAGGGGTCCTACAATGAGCAGTTCTTC
d_call: TRBD1; clone_size: few; v_call: TRBV2; j_call: TRBJ1-2; cdr3_aa: CASSPGTGYGYTF; cdr3_nt: TGTGCCAGCAGTCCGGGGACAGGGTATGGCTACACCTTC
d_call: NA; clone_size: NA; v_call: TRBV4-2; j_call: TRBJ2-3; cdr3_aa: CASSQEEGGGTDTQYF; cdr3_nt: TGTGCCAGCAGCCAAGAGGAAGGCGGAGGCACAGATACGCAGTATTTT
d_call: NA; clone_size: NA; v_call: TRBV11-3; j_call: TRBJ1-1; cdr3_aa: CASSLREGQNTEAFF; cdr3_nt: TGTGCCAGCAGCTTACGTGAGGGGCAGAACACTGAAGCTTTCTTT
d_call: TRBD2; clone_size: NA; v_call: TRBV29-1; j_call: TRBJ2-1; cdr3_aa: CSERGGNNEQFF; cdr3_nt: TGCAGCGAGCGGGGGGGAAACAATGAGCAGTTCTTC
d_call: TRBD1; clone_size: NA; v_call: TRBV5-1; j_call: TRBJ1-4; cdr3_aa: CASSWDRGEKLFF; cdr3_nt: TGCGCCAGCAGCTGGGACAGGGGTGAAAAACTGTTTTTT
d_call: NA; clone_size: once; v_call: TRBV18; j_call: TRBJ2-5; cdr3_aa: CASSPREPFGETQYF; cdr3_nt: TGTGCCAGCTCTCCTCGGGAGCCCTTCGGCGAGACCCAGTACTTC
d_call: NA; clone_size: NA; v_call: TRBV30; j_call: TRBJ1-2; cdr3_aa: CAWSVQVSTF; cdr3_nt: TGTGCCTGGAGTGTACAGGTTTCCACCTTC
d_call: NA; clone_size: NA; v_call: TRBV30; j_call: TRBJ2-5; cdr3_aa: CAWSLQETQYF; cdr3_nt: TGTGCCTGGTCCTTACAAGAGACCCAGTACTTC
d_call: NA; clone_size: once; v_call: TRBV5-4; j_call: TRBJ2-1; cdr3_aa: CASSLAAGTGIDEQFF; cdr3_nt: TGTGCCAGCAGCTTGGCGGCGGGTACGGGTATCGATGAGCAGTTCTTC
d_call: TRBD1; clone_size: once; v_call: TRBV5-1; j_call: TRBJ1-2; cdr3_aa: CASSSDRGANGYTF; cdr3_nt: TGCGCCAGCAGTTCGGACAGGGGAGCAAATGGCTACACCTTC